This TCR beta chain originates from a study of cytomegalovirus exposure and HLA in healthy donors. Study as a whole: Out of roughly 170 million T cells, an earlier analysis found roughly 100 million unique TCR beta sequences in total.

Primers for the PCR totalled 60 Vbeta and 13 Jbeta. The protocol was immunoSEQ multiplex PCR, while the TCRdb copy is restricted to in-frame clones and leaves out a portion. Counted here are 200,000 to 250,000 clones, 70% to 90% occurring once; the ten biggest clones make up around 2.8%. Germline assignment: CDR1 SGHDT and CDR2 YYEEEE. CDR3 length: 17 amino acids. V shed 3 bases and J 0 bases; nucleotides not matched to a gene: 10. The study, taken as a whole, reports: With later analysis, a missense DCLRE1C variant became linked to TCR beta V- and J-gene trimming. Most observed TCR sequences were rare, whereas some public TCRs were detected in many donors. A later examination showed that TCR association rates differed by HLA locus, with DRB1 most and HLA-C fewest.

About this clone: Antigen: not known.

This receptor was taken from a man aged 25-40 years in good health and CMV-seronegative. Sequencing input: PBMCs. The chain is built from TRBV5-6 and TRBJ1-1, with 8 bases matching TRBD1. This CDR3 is CASSSGWDRRVNTEAFF. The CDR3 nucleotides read TGTGCCAGCAGCTCCGGTTGGGACAGGCGGGTGAACACTGAAGCTTTCTTT.